This entry lists 22 T cell receptor beta chains sequenced from one sample in a study of beta chain features in type 1 diabetes. The whole isolated RNA underwent reverse transcription, so sequencing captured expressed TCRB transcripts. Clones were read by immunoSEQ multiplex PCR, and TCRdb kept only the in-frame ones, dropping some. Of 250,000 to 350,000 clones detected, approximately 11% appear once; the ten largest clones hold approximately 0.016%. The sample taken for sequencing was naive CD4+ T cells from blood. Receptor source: a woman aged 25 to 39 in good health.

This clone was counted between two and nine times. The rearrangement uses TRBV7-2 and TRBJ2-7; 7 bases align to TRBD1. This CDR3 region has 14 residues. Germline CDR1 reads SGHTA; CDR2 reads FQGNSA. The ends lost 5 bases at V and 0 bases at J; junction bases unmatched: 4. The CDR3 DNA sequence: TGTGCCAGCAGCCCTGGACAGGCCTCCTACGAGCAGTACTTC. Residues: CASSPGQASYEQYF.

This chain uses TRBV19 with TRBJ2-2, with 7 bases identical to TRBD2. J was trimmed by 7 bases and V by 4 bases; bases with no gene match: 9. CDR1 and CDR2 from the germline V gene are LNHDA and SQIVND (reference sequence). The CDR3 contains 15 residues. The CDR3 protein is CASSSGSQRIGELFF. Written as DNA, the CDR3 is TGTGCCAGTAGTAGCGGGAGTCAGCGGATCGGGGAGCTGTTTTTT.

This clone turned up a few times. The V call is TRBV9, the J call TRBJ2-1; D unclear. Between the trimmed V and J ends, which lost 4 bases and 6 bases, there was a span of 14 bases. CDR3 size: 14 residues. Germline assignment: CDR1 SGDLS and CDR2 YYNGEE. The CDR3 bases are TGTGCCAGCAGCCTCACCTCTAACCCCAATGAGCAGTTCTTC. It yields the protein CASSLTSNPNEQFF.

V usage is TRBV28 and J usage is TRBJ2-4, with 16 positions matching TRBD2. With 7 bases clipped from V and 0 bases from J, the junction kept 9 bases outside the gene matches. Per germline, CDR1 MDHEN and CDR2 SYDVKM. This CDR3 contains 19 residues. The DNA for the CDR3 is TGTGCCAGCAAAGGGACTAGCGGGAGGGCCGGCATAGCCAAAAACATTCAGTACTTC. Translation gives CASKGTSGRAGIAKNIQYF.

This clone was picked up one time. The CDR3, as DNA: TGCGCCAGCGCCCGAGGGGGGGCGGAACCGTACGGGGAGCTGTTTTTT. Protein sequence: CASARGGAEPYGELFF. V usage is TRBV5-1 and J usage is TRBJ2-2, with D possibly TRBD2 on 7 matching bases. CDR1 is SGHRS and CDR2 is YFSETQ in the germline V gene. The CDR3 spans 16 residues. Deletions cut 7 bases from V and 7 bases from J, with 23 bases between.

The V gene is TRBV7-2, the J gene TRBJ2-3; unclear D gene. The CDR3 is made up of 15 amino acids. Trimming removed 1 base from V and 5 bases from J, with 13 bases in between. Germline-derived CDR1 and CDR2 are SGHTA and FQGNSA. The CDR3 protein is CASSLDHVGLDTQYF. For the CDR3, the DNA is TGTGCCAGCAGCTTAGATCATGTGGGCTTAGATACGCAGTATTTT.

The rearrangement links TRBV9 to TRBJ2-1; D may be TRBD2 (5 bases). The germline gives CDR1 SGDLS, CDR2 YYNGEE. The CDR3 runs to 14 residues. The germline V and J ends were trimmed by 0 bases and 5 bases, with 9 bases remaining between them. The CDR3 loop reads CASSVAGSNNEQFF. The CDR3 bases are TGTGCCAGCAGCGTAGCGGGGTCCAACAATGAGCAGTTCTTC. The variable domain in full, completed from reference TRBV9 and TRBJ2-1, reads DSGVTQTPKHLITATGQRVTLRCSPRSGDLSVYWYQQSLDQGLQFLIQYYNGEERAKGNILERFSAQQFPDLHSELNLSSLELGDSALYFCASSVAGSNNEQFFGPGTRLTVL.

This chain uses TRBV5-6 with TRBJ2-2, with 10 positions matching TRBD1. CDR1 is SGHDT and CDR2 is YYEEEE in the germline V gene. The length of the CDR3 is 14 residues. V was clipped by 5 bases and J by 5 bases; unmatched bases: 3. CDR3 loop: CASRGQGRTGELFF. The CDR3 coding sequence is TGTGCCAGCAGGGGACAGGGGAGAACCGGGGAGCTGTTTTTT.

This clone was seen a handful of times. DNA for the CDR3: TGTGCCAGCAGCTTAGTCCCCGCTAGCGGGTTGAGCTCCTACAATGAGCAGTTCTTC. It encodes CASSLVPASGLSSYNEQFF. The chain recombines TRBV11-2 with TRBJ2-1; 8 bases match TRBD2. This CDR3 region has 19 residues. The V gene end was trimmed by 1 base and the J gene end by 0 bases; junction bases not matched to a gene: 11. The germline V gene has CDR1 SGHAT and CDR2 FQNNGV. The entire variable domain, with the rest obtained from reference TRBV11-2 and TRBJ2-1, is as follows: EAGVAQSPRYKIIEKRQSVAFWCNPISGHATLYWYQQILGQGPKLLIQFQNNGVVDDSQLPKDRFSAERLKGVDSTLKIQPAKLEDSAVYLCASSLVPASGLSSYNEQFFGPGTRLTVL.

CDR3 coding DNA: TGTGCCAGCAGCCTATTCCAAGAGACCCAGTACTTC. Translated, it gives CASSLFQETQYF. This chain connects TRBV11-1 to TRBJ2-5; D not resolved. V lost 5 bases and J 1 base, leaving 5 bases between the germline ends. The CDR3 consists of 12 residues. Germline V gives CDR1 SGHAT, CDR2 FQDESV (reference sequence).

The chain couples TRBV19 to TRBJ1-5, with 9 bases that match TRBD1. V was pared by 7 bases and J by 7 bases, with 11 bases of the junction left unmatched. The CDR3 has 15 amino acids. Germline V gene lookup returns CDR1 LNHDA and CDR2 SQIVND (reference sequence). CDR3 in DNA: TGTGCCAGTACCCCTCCGGGACAGGGAAGCCAGCCCCAGCATTTT. Translation gives CASTPPGQGSQPQHF.

The chain joins TRBV30 to TRBJ2-1, with 11 bases matching TRBD1. The germline V gene encodes CDR1 GTSNPN and CDR2 SVGIG (reference sequence). The CDR3 extends over 21 amino acids. Germline trimming cut 5 bases from V and 3 bases from J; bases unmatched to any gene: 24. CDR3 coding DNA: TGTGCCTGGCGAGCCTTCGGAAGGGACAGGGGGGCTAGCGGGGTCTACAATGAGCAGTTCTTC. It codes for CAWRAFGRDRGASGVYNEQFF. Using reference TRBV30 and TRBJ2-1 for the parts outside the CDR3, the full variable domain is SQTIHQWPATLVQPVGSPLSLECTVEGTSNPNLYWYRQAAGRGLQLLFYSVGIGQISSEVPQNLSASRPQDRQFILSSKKLLLSDSGFYLCAWRAFGRDRGASGVYNEQFFGPGTRLTVL.

This clone was seen only a few times. The junction departs from the called germline gene at one end, perhaps through a read error. The V call is TRBV6-6, the J call TRBJ2-7; TRBD2 agrees at 10 bases. The germline CDR1 and CDR2 sequences are MNHNY and SVGAGI (reference sequence). The length of the CDR3 is 16 residues. CDR3 in amino acids: CAISNIAGGLPYEQYF. DNA for the CDR3: TGTGCCATCAGTAATATAGCGGGAGGCCTTCCCTACGAGCAGTACTTC.

The rearrangement joins TRBV28 to TRBJ2-1; the match to TRBD2 covers 7 bases. V lost 0 bases and J lost 6; bases outside the gene matches: 5. Germline assignment: CDR1 MDHEN and CDR2 SYDVKM. This CDR3 is built from 15 residues. The CDR3 nucleotides are TGTGCCAGCAGTTTATGGCGGGAGCAGGGCAATGAGCAGTTCTTC. It translates to CASSLWREQGNEQFF.

This clone was detected a few times. The J gene is TRBJ2-2, the V gene TRBV5-1; TRBD2 might be the D (5 bases). CDR3 length: 14 residues. Germline V gives CDR1 SGHRS, CDR2 YFSETQ. Deletions cut 1 base from V and 4 bases from J, with 8 bases between. The CDR3 spells CASSLSGITGELFF. The CDR3 coding sequence is TGCGCCAGCAGCTTGTCGGGGATCACCGGGGAGCTGTTTTTT.

The chain links TRBV6-5 to TRBJ2-6, with TRBD1 as a possible D gene (6 bases). Trimming took 4 bases from V and 1 from J, leaving 8 bases between them. This CDR3 region has 15 residues. Germline CDR1 is MNHEY and CDR2 is SVGAGI. The CDR3 region is CASSSDRSGANVLTF. The CDR3 DNA sequence: TGTGCCAGCAGTTCCGACAGGTCTGGGGCCAACGTCCTGACTTTC.

This clone was detected only a few times. The chain links TRBV14 to TRBJ2-1, with D maybe TRBD2 (6 bases). This CDR3 has 15 amino acids. Germline values: CDR1 SGHDN, CDR2 FVKESK. V lost 2 bases and J lost 7, with 15 bases in between. CDR3 sequence: CASSQYGGSSNEQFF. The CDR3 coding sequence is TGTGCCAGCAGCCAATATGGAGGGAGTTCGAATGAGCAGTTCTTC.

This clone was counted between two and nine times. At one end, the junction sequence differs from germline, possibly due to a read error. The genes are TRBV7-7 and TRBJ1-3; a weak D match, TRBD1 (5 bases). CDR1 and CDR2 from the germline V gene are SSHAT and FNYEAQ (reference sequence). The CDR3 runs to 15 residues. The CDR3 is CASSFSRTGGDTIYF. The CDR3 DNA reads as TGTGCTAGCAGCTTCTCTCGGACCGGAGGGGACACCATATATTTT.

The chain links TRBV28 to TRBJ2-1, with TRBD1 identical over 9 bases. This CDR3 is built from 15 residues. Germline V lookup: CDR1 MDHEN, CDR2 SYDVKM. V trimming: 7 bases; J trimming: 3 bases; junction bases outside the gene matches: 7. The CDR3 region has the DNA TGTGCCAGCACCTCGGGACAGGGTCTCTACAATGAGCAGTTCTTC. Encoded protein: CASTSGQGLYNEQFF.

The chain combines TRBV25-1 with TRBJ1-5; weak D call: TRBD1 (5 bases). The CDR3 sequence is 15 residues long. V was shortened by 1 base and J by 1 base, with 8 bases between the two germline ends. The germline gives CDR1 MGHDK, CDR2 SYGVNS. This chain's CDR3 is CASSESPGSNQPQHF. Here the CDR3 DNA reads TGTGCCAGCAGTGAATCCCCAGGGAGCAATCAGCCCCAGCATTTT.

The chain links TRBV7-9 to TRBJ1-2, with D perhaps TRBD1 (6 bases). Germline V CDR1 and CDR2: SEHNR, FQNEAQ (reference sequence). The CDR3 sequence is 14 residues long. Trimming took off 1 base at V and 4 bases at J, with 10 bases between the two ends. CDR3 nucleotides: TGTGCCAGCAGCTTAGTCCCAGGGGCCTATGGCTACACCTTC. Protein: CASSLVPGAYGYTF.

This clone was recorded a few times. The rearrangement links TRBV15 to TRBJ2-5; TRBD1 aligns across 10 bases. CDR1 and CDR2 from the germline V gene are LNHNV and YYDKDF (reference sequence). V gave up 5 bases and J gave up 2 bases; unmatched junction bases: 8. CDR3 size: 16 residues. The CDR3 loop reads CATSLSGQGNQETQYF. The CDR3 DNA sequence: TGTGCCACCAGCTTATCGGGACAGGGGAATCAAGAGACCCAGTACTTC. Looking up the rest from reference TRBV15 and TRBJ2-5 gives the full variable domain: DAMVIQNPRYQVTQFGKPVTLSCSQTLNHNVMYWYQQKSSQAPKLLFHYYDKDFNNEADTPDNFQSRRPNTSFCFLDIRSPGLGDTAMYLCATSLSGQGNQETQYFGPGTRLLVL.